This is a list of T cell receptor beta chains from one sample in a study of blood T cell repertoires in COVID-19. The table came from immunoSEQ multiplex PCR; TCRdb's copy has only in-frame clones and leaves some out. The sample has some 70,000 clones, about nine tenths seen once; the top ten hold 6.5% to 9%. Sequencing was done on a sample of peripheral blood. All receptors come from a young man with acute or convalescent COVID-19. Each CDR3 is given with its conserved first and last residue. The order of the fields is V gene, J gene, clone size, D gene, CDR3 DNA, CDR3 protein. The D gene is left open where the match is weak. Where a row states a size, it is once, few, many or the class of an expanded clone; other rows omit it.

v_gene: TRBV4-3; j_gene: TRBJ1-5; abundance: .; d_gene: .; CDR3nt: TGCGCCAGCAGCCAAGACGGGAATAGCAATCAGCCCCAGCATTTT; CDR3aa: CASSQDGNSNQPQHF
v_gene: TRBV30; j_gene: TRBJ1-6; abundance: .; d_gene: .; CDR3nt: TGTGCCTGGAATTCACAGGGTACTGCTTCACCCCTCCACTTT; CDR3aa: CAWNSQGTASPLHF
v_gene: TRBV5-1; j_gene: TRBJ2-3; abundance: .; d_gene: TRBD2; CDR3nt: TGCGCCAGCAGCTCTGGACTAGTCGGCACAGATACGCAGTATTTT; CDR3aa: CASSSGLVGTDTQYF
v_gene: TRBV27; j_gene: TRBJ2-1; abundance: .; d_gene: .; CDR3nt: TGTGCCAGCAGTTTATCTACTAGCAGTGAGCAGTTCTTC; CDR3aa: CASSLSTSSEQFF
v_gene: TRBV12-3/TRBV12-4; j_gene: TRBJ2-7; abundance: .; d_gene: TRBD1; CDR3nt: TGTGCCAGCAGTATCTCAGGGGGCGAGCAGTACTTC; CDR3aa: CASSISGGEQYF
v_gene: TRBV5-1; j_gene: TRBJ2-3; abundance: .; d_gene: TRBD2; CDR3nt: TGCGCCAGCAGCACGGGACTAGCGGGAGGGACAGGAGATACGCAGTATTTT; CDR3aa: CASSTGLAGGTGDTQYF
v_gene: TRBV19; j_gene: TRBJ1-1; abundance: .; d_gene: TRBD1; CDR3nt: TGTGCCAGTAGGGCGCGACAGGGGGGATCTATGAACACTGAAGCTTTCTTT; CDR3aa: CASRARQGGSMNTEAFF
v_gene: TRBV11-2; j_gene: TRBJ2-7; abundance: .; d_gene: .; CDR3nt: TGTGCCAGCAGCTTACTCCAGACTAACCCCTACGAGCAGTACTTC; CDR3aa: CASSLLQTNPYEQYF
v_gene: TRBV4-3; j_gene: TRBJ2-1; abundance: .; d_gene: TRBD2; CDR3nt: TGCGCCAGCAGCCAAGACTGGGACTACTCCTACAATGAGCAGTTCTTC; CDR3aa: CASSQDWDYSYNEQFF
v_gene: TRBV11-2; j_gene: TRBJ2-7; abundance: .; d_gene: .; CDR3nt: TGTGCCAGCAGCTTAGCCTCGGGAACACTCTACGAGCAGTACTTC; CDR3aa: CASSLASGTLYEQYF
v_gene: TRBV12-3/TRBV12-4; j_gene: TRBJ1-2; abundance: .; d_gene: .; CDR3nt: TGTGCCAGCAGTTTAACGGACACGTCCGGCTACACCTTC; CDR3aa: CASSLTDTSGYTF
v_gene: TRBV5-1; j_gene: TRBJ2-5; abundance: .; d_gene: TRBD1; CDR3nt: TGCGCCAGCAGCTGGCGGACAGGGGAACGAGAGACCCAGTACTTC; CDR3aa: CASSWRTGERETQYF
v_gene: TRBV27; j_gene: TRBJ2-2; abundance: .; d_gene: .; CDR3nt: TGTGCCAGCAGTCTACCCTGGACAGACGGCACCGGGGAGCTGTTTTTT; CDR3aa: CASSLPWTDGTGELFF
v_gene: TRBV19; j_gene: TRBJ2-5; abundance: .; d_gene: .; CDR3nt: TGTGCCAGTAGGACGACAGATGGGTACACCCAGTACTTC; CDR3aa: CASRTTDGYTQYF
v_gene: TRBV30; j_gene: TRBJ2-2; abundance: .; d_gene: .; CDR3nt: TGTGCCTGGAGCCCAGAGGGCACCGGGGAGCTGTTTTTT; CDR3aa: CAWSPEGTGELFF
v_gene: TRBV7-9; j_gene: TRBJ2-3; abundance: .; d_gene: TRBD1; CDR3nt: TGTGCCCTACAGGGGGGCCTTTCCACAGATACGCAGTATTTT; CDR3aa: CALQGGLSTDTQYF
v_gene: TRBV23-1; j_gene: TRBJ1-1; abundance: .; d_gene: .; CDR3nt: TGCGCCAGCAGTCTCCAGGGTTACACTGAAGCTTTCTTT; CDR3aa: CASSLQGYTEAFF
v_gene: TRBV9; j_gene: TRBJ2-1; abundance: .; d_gene: TRBD2; CDR3nt: TGTGCCAGCAGCGAACTAGCGGGAGGGAGCGATGAGCAGTTCTTC; CDR3aa: CASSELAGGSDEQFF
v_gene: TRBV5-6; j_gene: TRBJ1-1; abundance: medium-sized; d_gene: .; CDR3nt: TGTGCCAGCAGCCTCCGGGGCACTGAAGCTTTCTTT; CDR3aa: CASSLRGTEAFF
v_gene: TRBV7-8; j_gene: TRBJ2-3; abundance: .; d_gene: TRBD1; CDR3nt: TGTGCCAGCAGCCGACCGGCCGGACAGGGAAGGTGGACAGATACGCAGTATTTT; CDR3aa: CASSRPAGQGRWTDTQYF
v_gene: TRBV2; j_gene: TRBJ1-2; abundance: .; d_gene: TRBD1; CDR3nt: TGTGCCAGCAGAACGGCAGGGGGAGGCTACACCTTC; CDR3aa: CASRTAGGGYTF
v_gene: TRBV9; j_gene: TRBJ2-1; abundance: .; d_gene: TRBD2; CDR3nt: TGTGCCAGCAGCTTAGCGGGACTAAGGGGTGAGCAGTTCTTC; CDR3aa: CASSLAGLRGEQFF
v_gene: TRBV15; j_gene: TRBJ2-6; abundance: .; d_gene: .; CDR3nt: TGTGCCACCGCCCCCCGGGGGGGGGCCAACGTCCTGACTTTC; CDR3aa: CATAPRGGANVLTF
v_gene: TRBV7-2; j_gene: TRBJ1-2; abundance: .; d_gene: .; CDR3nt: TGTGCCAGCAGCTCGTACAGAGATGGCTACACCTTC; CDR3aa: CASSSYRDGYTF
v_gene: TRBV14; j_gene: TRBJ1-4; abundance: .; d_gene: .; CDR3nt: TGTGCCAGCAGCCAAGGGACAGCCACTAATGAAAAACTGTTTTTT; CDR3aa: CASSQGTATNEKLFF
v_gene: TRBV16; j_gene: TRBJ1-6; abundance: few; d_gene: .; CDR3nt: TGTGCCAGCAGCCGGGACATCTATAATTCACCCCTCCACTTT; CDR3aa: CASSRDIYNSPLHF
v_gene: TRBV19; j_gene: TRBJ2-1; abundance: .; d_gene: TRBD2; CDR3nt: TGTGCCAGTACACGTAGGACAGAGGGACTAGCGGGACTACACGAGCAGTTCTTC; CDR3aa: CASTRRTEGLAGLHEQFF
v_gene: TRBV19; j_gene: TRBJ2-2; abundance: .; d_gene: .; CDR3nt: .; CDR3aa: CASSFFGQRTGELFF
v_gene: TRBV18; j_gene: TRBJ2-5; abundance: .; d_gene: .; CDR3nt: TGTGCCAGCTCACCACCGGTCCAGGGATGGGAGACCCAGTACTTC; CDR3aa: CASSPPVQGWETQYF